The entry below gives a single TCR beta chain sequence along with its context. The data stem from a study of CD8 T cells in Susac syndrome. The CDR3 sequence is 14 residues long. The V and J ends lost 2 bases and 1 base respectively, with 9 bases between them. RNA in amounts of roughly 0.45 to 1 ug was reverse transcribed with random hexamers. The authors amplified TCR beta CDR3 across 54 Vbeta and 13 Jbeta using immunoSEQ multiplex PCR. TCRdb analysed the immunoSEQ multiplex PCR reads with MiXCR anew, one entry per CDR3 protein. Here the sample spans approximately 150,000 distinct CDR3 sequences, about 94% being singletons. TCR beta sequencing was performed on blood CD8+ and CD4+ T cells. Stable or active relapsing-remitting multiple sclerosis, untreated and meeting revised McDonald criteria, defined the controls. TEMRA cells were FACS-enriched, with CD8+ and CD4+ T cells isolated negatively.

Input material: CD4+ T cells from PBMCs. This sequence was found in a human donor with multiple sclerosis. V usage is TRBV12-3 or TRBV12-4 and J usage is TRBJ2-7, with D possibly matching TRBD1 (7 bases). The CDR3 region is CASSLQGGSYEQYF. The CDR3 nucleotides read TGTGCCAGCAGTTTACAGGGGGGATCCTACGAGCAGTACTTC.